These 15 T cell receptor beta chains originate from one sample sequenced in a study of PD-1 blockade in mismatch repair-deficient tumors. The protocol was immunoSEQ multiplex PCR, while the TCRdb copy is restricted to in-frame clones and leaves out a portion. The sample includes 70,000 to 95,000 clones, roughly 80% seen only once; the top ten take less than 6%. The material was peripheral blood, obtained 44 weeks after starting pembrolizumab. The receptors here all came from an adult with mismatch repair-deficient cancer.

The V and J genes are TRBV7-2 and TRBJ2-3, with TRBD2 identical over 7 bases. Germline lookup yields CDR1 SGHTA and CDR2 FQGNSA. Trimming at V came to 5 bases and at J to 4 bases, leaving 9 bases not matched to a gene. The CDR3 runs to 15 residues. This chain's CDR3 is CASSPGLVAPDTQYF. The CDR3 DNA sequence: TGTGCCAGCAGCCCCGGACTAGTTGCTCCAGATACGCAGTATTTT.

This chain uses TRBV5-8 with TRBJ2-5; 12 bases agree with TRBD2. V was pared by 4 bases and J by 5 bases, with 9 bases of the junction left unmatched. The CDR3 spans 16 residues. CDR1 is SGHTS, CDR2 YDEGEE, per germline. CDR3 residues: CASSPGTSGRQETQYF. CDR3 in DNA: TGTGCCAGCAGCCCTGGGACTAGCGGGCGTCAGGAGACCCAGTACTTC.

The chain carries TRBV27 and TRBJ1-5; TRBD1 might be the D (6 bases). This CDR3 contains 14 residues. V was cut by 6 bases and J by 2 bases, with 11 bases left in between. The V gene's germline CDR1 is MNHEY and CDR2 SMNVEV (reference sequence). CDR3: CASSRRTGNQPQHF. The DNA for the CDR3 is TGTGCCAGCAGCCGCAGGACAGGCAATCAGCCCCAGCATTTT.

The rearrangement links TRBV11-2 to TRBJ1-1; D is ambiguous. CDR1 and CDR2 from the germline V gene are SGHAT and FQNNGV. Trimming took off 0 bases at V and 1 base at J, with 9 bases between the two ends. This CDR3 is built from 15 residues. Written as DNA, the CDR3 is TGTGCCAGCAGCTTAGATCTCAGCCCGAACACTGAAGCTTTCTTT. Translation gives CASSLDLSPNTEAFF.

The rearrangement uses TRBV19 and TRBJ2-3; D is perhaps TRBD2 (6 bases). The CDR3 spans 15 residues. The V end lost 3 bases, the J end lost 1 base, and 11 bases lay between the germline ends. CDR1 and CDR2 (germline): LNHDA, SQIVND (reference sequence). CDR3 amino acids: CASSIRRRGTDTQYF. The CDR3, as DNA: TGTGCCAGTAGTATTAGGCGGAGGGGCACAGATACGCAGTATTTT. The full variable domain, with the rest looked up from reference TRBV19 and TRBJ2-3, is DGGITQSPKYLFRKEGQNVTLSCEQNLNHDAMYWYRQDPGQGLRLIYYSQIVNDFQKGDIAEGYSVSREKKESFPLTVTSAQKNPTAFYLCASSIRRRGTDTQYFGPGTRLTVL.

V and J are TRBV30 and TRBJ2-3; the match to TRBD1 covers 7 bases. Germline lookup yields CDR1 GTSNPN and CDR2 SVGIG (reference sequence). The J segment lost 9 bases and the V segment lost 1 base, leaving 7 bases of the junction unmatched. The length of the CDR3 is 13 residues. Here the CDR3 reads CAWSGSGTATQYF. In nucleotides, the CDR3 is TGTGCCTGGAGTGGCTCCGGGACAGCCACGCAGTATTTT.

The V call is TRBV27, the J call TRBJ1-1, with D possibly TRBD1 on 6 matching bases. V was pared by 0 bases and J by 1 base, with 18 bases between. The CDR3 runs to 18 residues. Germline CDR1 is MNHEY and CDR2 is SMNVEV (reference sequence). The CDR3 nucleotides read TGTGCCAGCAGTTTATCGCGCAGGGGCCAAATGGGGAACACTGAAGCTTTCTTT. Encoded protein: CASSLSRRGQMGNTEAFF.

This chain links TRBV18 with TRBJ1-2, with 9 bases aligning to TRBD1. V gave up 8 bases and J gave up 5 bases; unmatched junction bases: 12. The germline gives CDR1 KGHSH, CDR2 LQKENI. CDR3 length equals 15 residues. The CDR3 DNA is TGTGCCAGCCGGAAAACCGGGACAGGGAATTATGGCTACACCTTC. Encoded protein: CASRKTGTGNYGYTF.

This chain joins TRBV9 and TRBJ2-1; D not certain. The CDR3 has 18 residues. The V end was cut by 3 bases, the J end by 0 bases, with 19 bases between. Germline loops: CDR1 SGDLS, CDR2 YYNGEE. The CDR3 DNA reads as TGTGCCAGCAGCGACCAGCCGACCTCGGCAAGCTCCTACAATGAGCAGTTCTTC. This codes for CASSDQPTSASSYNEQFF.

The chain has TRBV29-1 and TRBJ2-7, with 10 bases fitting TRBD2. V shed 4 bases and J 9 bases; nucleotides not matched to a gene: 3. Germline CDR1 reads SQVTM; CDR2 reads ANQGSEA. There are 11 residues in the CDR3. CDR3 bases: TGCAGCGTTGTAGCGGGAGGCGGGCAGTACTTC. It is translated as CSVVAGGGQYF.

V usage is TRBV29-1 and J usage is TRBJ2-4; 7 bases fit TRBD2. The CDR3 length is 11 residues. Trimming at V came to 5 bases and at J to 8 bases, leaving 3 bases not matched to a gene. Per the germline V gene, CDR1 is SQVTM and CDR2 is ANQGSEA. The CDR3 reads CSVNSGDIQYF. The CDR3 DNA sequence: TGCAGCGTTAACAGCGGGGACATTCAGTACTTC.

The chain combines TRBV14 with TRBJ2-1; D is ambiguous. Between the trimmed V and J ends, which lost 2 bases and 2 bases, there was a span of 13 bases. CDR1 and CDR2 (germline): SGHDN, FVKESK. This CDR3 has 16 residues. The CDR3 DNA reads TGTGCCAGCAGCCAATCTCCCGGGCCGCCCTACAATGAGCAGTTCTTC. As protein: CASSQSPGPPYNEQFF.

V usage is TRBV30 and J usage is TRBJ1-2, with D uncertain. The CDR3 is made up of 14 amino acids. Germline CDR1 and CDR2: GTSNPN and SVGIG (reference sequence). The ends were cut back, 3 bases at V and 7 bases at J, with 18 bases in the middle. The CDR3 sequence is CAWRLGRTSGGYTF. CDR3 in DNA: TGTGCCTGGAGGTTAGGACGCACGAGCGGTGGCTACACCTTC.

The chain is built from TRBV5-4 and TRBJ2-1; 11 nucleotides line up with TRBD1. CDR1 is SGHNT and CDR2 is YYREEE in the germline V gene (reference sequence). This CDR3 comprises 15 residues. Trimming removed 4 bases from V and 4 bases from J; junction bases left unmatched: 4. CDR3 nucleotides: TGTGCCAGCAGCCTGGGGACAGGGGGTTACAATGAGCAGTTCTTC. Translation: CASSLGTGGYNEQFF.

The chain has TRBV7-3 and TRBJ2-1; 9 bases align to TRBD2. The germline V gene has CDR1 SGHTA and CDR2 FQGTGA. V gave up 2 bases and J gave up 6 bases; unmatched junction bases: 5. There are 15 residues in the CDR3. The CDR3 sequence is CASSLERLAVNEQFF. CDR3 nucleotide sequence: TGTGCCAGCAGCTTAGAACGACTAGCGGTCAATGAGCAGTTCTTC. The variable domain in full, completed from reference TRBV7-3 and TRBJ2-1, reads GAGVSQTPSNKVTEKGKYVELRCDPISGHTALYWYRQSLGQGPEFLIYFQGTGAADDSGLPNDRFFAVRPEGSVSTLKIQRTERGDSAVYLCASSLERLAVNEQFFGPGTRLTVL.